Listed below are T cell receptor beta chains from one sample, sequenced in a study of T cells in Graves' hyperthyroidism and ophthalmopathy. A single record per CDR3 protein comes from TCRdb applying MiXCR to the multiplex PCR reads. Of over 250,000 distinct CDR3 sequences listed, 22% are singletons. The sample was blood. These receptors all come from a man aged 25-45 years with Graves' ophthalmopathy. CDR3s include the opening cysteine and the closing phenylalanine or tryptophan. A D gene is named only where the DNA matches it firmly. The listing skips clone size in some rows; elsewhere it reads once, few, many or a size class.

d_call,v_call,clone_size,j_call,cdr3_nt,cdr3_aa
TRBD2,TRBV6-1,.,TRBJ2-7,TGTGCCATCAGACCGACTAGCGGGACTTACAAGCAGTACTTC,CAIRPTSGTYKQYF
TRBD2,TRBV7-9,.,TRBJ2-1,TGTGCCAGCAGTTACGTCAGCGGGGACTACAATGAGCAGTTCTTC,CASSYVSGDYNEQFF
.,TRBV18,.,TRBJ1-5,TGTGCCAGCCGGCGGGGGGCCCCCAATCAGCCCCAGCATTTT,CASRRGAPNQPQHF
.,TRBV2,.,TRBJ2-1,TGTGCCAGCAGTGAAAGGGCCCCCTCCTACAATGAGCAGTTCTTC,CASSERAPSYNEQFF
TRBD1,TRBV27,.,TRBJ1-5,TGTGCCAGCAGTGTCGGGACAGGGGTTCACCTCCAGCATTTT,CASSVGTGVHLQHF
.,TRBV20-1,.,TRBJ2-1,TGCAGTGTCCCCGGGGGGCGGGTTGGGCAGTTCTTC,CSVPGGRVGQFF
TRBD2,TRBV20-1,few,TRBJ2-1,TGCAGTCCCAGCGGGAGTTCTTACAATGAGCAGTTCTTC,CSPSGSSYNEQFF
.,TRBV20-1,many,TRBJ1-5,TGCAGTGCTAGAGACAGGGGAGGGAATCAGCCCCAGCATTTT,CSARDRGGNQPQHF
.,TRBV11-3,many,TRBJ1-1,TGTGCCAGCAGCTTAGGCCGGACGAGTCTATCGTCTTTCTTT,CASSLGRTSLSSFF
TRBD2,TRBV7-9,.,TRBJ2-7,TGTGCCAGCAGCCCACACGTAGCGGGCTCCTACGAGCAGTACTTC,CASSPHVAGSYEQYF
TRBD2,TRBV18,few,TRBJ2-7,TGTGCCAGCTCTCTAGCGGGGAGCCTTTCCACCGCCTACGAGCAGTACTTC,CASSLAGSLSTAYEQYF
.,TRBV7-2,many,TRBJ1-5,TGTGCCAGCAGCTTAGTCGGAGTCGGAGGTCAGCCCCAGCATTTT,CASSLVGVGGQPQHF
.,TRBV27,many,TRBJ2-1,TGTGCCAGCAGTTCGACTACCAGCTTCAATGAGCAGTTCTTC,CASSSTTSFNEQFF
.,TRBV7-3,few,TRBJ2-7,TGTGCCAGCAGCTTAAATAGGGGAGCCTACGAGCAGTACTTC,CASSLNRGAYEQYF
.,TRBV7-9,many,TRBJ2-5,TGTGCCAGCAGCTTTGGGGGAGGGGGCCAAGAGACCCAGTACTTC,CASSFGGGGQETQYF
.,TRBV13,.,TRBJ2-1,TGTGCCAGCAGCTCCAATCTATGGAGTGAGCAGTTCTTC,CASSSNLWSEQFF
.,TRBV12-5,.,TRBJ1-5,TGTGCTAGTGGTTCCCGACAGGCGGATCAGCCCCAGCATTTT,CASGSRQADQPQHF
.,TRBV7-9,.,TRBJ1-1,TGTGCCAGCAGCCTGGCTTATGGGACTGAAGCTTTCTTT,CASSLAYGTEAFF
TRBD1,TRBV5-1,.,TRBJ1-1,TGCGCCAGCAGCTGGGGGGACAGAACTGAAGCTTTCTTT,CASSWGDRTEAFF
.,TRBV30,few,TRBJ1-1,TGTGCCTGGAGTCCTGTAGGGGGGGGCACTGAAGCTTTCTTT,CAWSPVGGGTEAFF
TRBD2,TRBV28,.,TRBJ2-5,TGTGCCAGCAGTTTCCCCGGTGGTGGGAGGGCCGGGGAGACCCAGTACTTC,CASSFPGGGRAGETQYF
.,TRBV3-1,few,TRBJ2-7,TGTGCCAGCAGCCAAGGTAACGGGGCAGGGCAGTACTTC,CASSQGNGAGQYF
TRBD2,TRBV20-1,many,TRBJ2-1,TGCAGTGCTCTACCGGGACTAGCAAATGAGCAGTTCTTC,CSALPGLANEQFF
.,TRBV27,once,TRBJ2-1,TGTGTCAGCAGTTTATGGCCCAGGGGCTCCTACAATGAGCAGTTCTTC,CVSSLWPRGSYNEQFF
TRBD2,TRBV3-1,many,TRBJ2-3,TGTGCCAGCAGCCCTGAGCTAGCGGGAGTCGCAGATACGCAGTATTTT,CASSPELAGVADTQYF
TRBD1,TRBV10-3,.,TRBJ2-1,TGTGCCACCAGTGATTTGGCGGACAGGGTCAATGAGCAGTTCTTC,CATSDLADRVNEQFF
TRBD2,TRBV28,many,TRBJ2-7,TGTGCCAGCACCATAGCGGGAGGTTCCTACGAGCAGTACTTC,CASTIAGGSYEQYF
.,TRBV27,few,TRBJ1-4,TGTGCCAGCAGTTTTGGGACAACTAATGAAAAACTGTTTTTT,CASSFGTTNEKLFF
.,TRBV10-3,few,TRBJ1-1,TGTGCCATCAGTGAATCGGGTCAGATTAACACTGAAGCTTTCTTT,CAISESGQINTEAFF
.,TRBV5-6,few,TRBJ2-7,TGTGCCAGCAGCTTGGCCATGGGACCGCACGAGCAGTACTTC,CASSLAMGPHEQYF
.,TRBV9,.,TRBJ2-5,TGTGCCAGCAGCGTAGTTCCCGGCGGAGGGGGGAAAGAGACCCAGTACTTC,CASSVVPGGGGKETQYF
.,TRBV29-1,many,TRBJ2-7,TGCAGCGTTGATTCTAGACATGCGAGCTCCTACGAGCAGTACTTC,CSVDSRHASSYEQYF
.,TRBV7-2,few,TRBJ2-7,TGTGCCAGCAGATTGACTAGTGTCGGCGAGCAGTACTTC,CASRLTSVGEQYF
TRBD1,TRBV7-9,few,TRBJ2-7,TGTGCCAGCAGCGCGACAGGGAACCCCTACGAGCAGTACTTC,CASSATGNPYEQYF
TRBD1,TRBV12-3/TRBV12-4,.,TRBJ1-5,TGTGCCAGCAGACGGGCGACAGGGAGCAATCAGCCCCAGCATTTT,CASRRATGSNQPQHF
.,TRBV7-9,.,TRBJ2-1,TGTGCCAGCAGCTTAGCGGTAGGGGGGCGTGAGCAGTTCTTC,CASSLAVGGREQFF
.,TRBV27,.,TRBJ1-2,TGTGCCAGCAGTTTAGGGCGGGCCCTAATCTATGGCTACACCTTC,CASSLGRALIYGYTF
TRBD2,TRBV3-1,.,TRBJ2-5,TGTGCCAGCTCACCGGGGACTAGCCGGGAGACCCAGTACTTC,CASSPGTSRETQYF
.,TRBV5-1,few,TRBJ1-2,TGCGCCAGCAGCTTCACGGAATCGGGTGGCTACACCTTC,CASSFTESGGYTF
TRBD1,TRBV28,.,TRBJ2-7,TGTGCCAGCAGCACCCCGGGGACAGGGTGGCACGAGCAGTACTTC,CASSTPGTGWHEQYF